This entry lists 19 T cell receptor beta chains sequenced from one sample in a study of cytomegalovirus exposure and HLA in healthy donors. 60 Vbeta and 13 Jbeta primers were used in PCR. Libraries were prepared by immunoSEQ multiplex PCR; TCRdb keeps only in-frame clonotypes and omits some of them. Of 110,000 to 150,000 clones listed, around 78% are singletons. The sample taken for sequencing was PBMCs. The receptors here all came from a woman under 30 in good health and CMV-seropositive.

The chain uses TRBV5-6 and TRBJ2-7; 8 positions agree with TRBD1. Trimming cost V 6 bases and J 3 bases; bases outside gene matches: 11. The CDR3 spans 15 residues. The germline CDR1 and CDR2 sequences are SGHDT and YYEEEE. The CDR3 region is CASITRTGNVYEQYF. In DNA, the CDR3 is TGTGCCAGCATCACCCGGACAGGGAACGTCTACGAGCAGTACTTC. Full variable domain (remainder filled in from reference TRBV5-6 and TRBJ2-7): DAGVTQSPTHLIKTRGQQVTLRCSPKSGHDTVSWYQQALGQGPQFIFQYYEEEERQRGNFPDRFSGHQFPNYSSELNVNALLLGDSALYLCASITRTGNVYEQYFGPGTRLTVT.

The table lists this clone with a few counts. Written as DNA, the CDR3 is TGTGCTAGTGGTTTGGATATCAAGCGGGGTTGGGAGACCCAGTACTTC. The encoded protein is CASGLDIKRGWETQYF. The rearrangement uses TRBV12-5 and TRBJ2-5; 7 positions match TRBD2. This CDR3 contains 16 residues. Trimming removed 1 base from V and 5 bases from J; junction bases left unmatched: 10. The germline V gene encodes CDR1 LGHNT and CDR2 FRNRAP.

This chain links TRBV6-6 with TRBJ2-2, with D unclear. V shed 5 bases and J shed 5 bases, with 3 bases lying between them. Germline V CDR1 and CDR2: MNHNY, SVGAGI (reference sequence). CDR3 length: 11 amino acids. CDR3 in DNA: TGTGCCAGCAGTCAAACCGGGGAGCTGTTTTTT. Protein sequence: CASSQTGELFF.

The chain carries TRBV9 and TRBJ2-2; the D is unclear. V was cut by 0 bases and J by 4 bases, with 4 bases left in between. CDR1 is SGDLS and CDR2 is YYNGEE in the germline V gene. This CDR3 is built from 13 residues. As DNA, the CDR3 is TGTGCCAGCAGCGTAGTAGTCACCGGGGAGCTGTTTTTT. This sequence encodes CASSVVVTGELFF.

This clone appeared a few times. V is TRBV11-2 and J is TRBJ2-5, with TRBD2 matching over 8 bases. The CDR3 spans 17 residues. V lost 2 bases, J lost 9 bases, and 17 bases stayed unmatched. CDR1 and CDR2 from the germline V gene are SGHAT and FQNNGV. CDR3 loop: CASSLWEGGTRIVAQYF. Written as DNA, the CDR3 is TGTGCCAGCAGCTTATGGGAGGGAGGGACTAGAATTGTGGCCCAGTACTTC.

The V and J genes are TRBV5-1 and TRBJ2-3, with D uncertain. V dropped 4 bases and J dropped 3 bases, with 15 bases sitting between them. Germline CDR1 is SGHRS and CDR2 is YFSETQ. The CDR3 totals 15 residues. The CDR3 spells CASSVATSTTDTQYF. CDR3 nucleotides: TGCGCCAGCAGCGTGGCGACCTCGACTACAGATACGCAGTATTTT.

The chain couples TRBV5-5 to TRBJ1-1; D might be TRBD1 (5 bases). The germline V and J ends were trimmed by 0 bases and 6 bases, with 9 bases remaining between them. The V gene's germline CDR1 is SGHKS and CDR2 YYEKEE (reference sequence). CDR3 size: 13 residues. CDR3 loop: CASSLEGRAEAFF. The DNA for the CDR3 is TGTGCCAGCAGCTTGGAGGGGAGGGCTGAAGCTTTCTTT.

The chain joins TRBV7-2 to TRBJ1-1; weak D call: TRBD1 (5 bases). Germline V CDR1 and CDR2: SGHTA, FQGNSA. The CDR3 is 14 residues long. V gave up 1 base and J gave up 5 bases, with 11 bases separating them. The CDR3 sequence is CASSLGRAGTEAFF. The CDR3, as DNA: TGTGCCAGCAGCTTAGGCAGGGCGGGAACTGAAGCTTTCTTT.

This chain uses TRBV2 with TRBJ1-5; no clear D. The CDR3 contains 14 residues. Germline loops: CDR1 SNHLY, CDR2 FYNNEI. V lost 4 bases to trimming and J lost 3 bases, with 10 bases between them. CDR3 DNA: TGTGCCAGCAGTGTGAGGATTTTCAATCAGCCCCAGCATTTT. The encoded protein is CASSVRIFNQPQHF.

The chain recombines TRBV19 with TRBJ2-1; D might be TRBD2 (5 bases). The CDR3 has 18 residues. In germline, CDR1 is LNHDA, CDR2 SQIVND (reference sequence). The germline V and J ends were trimmed by 3 bases and 0 bases, with 18 bases remaining between them. The CDR3, as DNA: TGTGCCAGTAGTATTAGGCGGGCCAACTATGGCTCCTACAATGAGCAGTTCTTC. Protein product: CASSIRRANYGSYNEQFF.

V and J are TRBV19 and TRBJ2-7; 8 nucleotides agree with TRBD1. J gave up 1 base and V 6 bases, and 2 bases lay outside the gene matches. CDR3 length: 13 residues. CDR1 is LNHDA, CDR2 SQIVND, per germline (reference sequence). The DNA for the CDR3 is TGTGCCAGTAGACGACAGGGGTCCTACGAGCAGTACTTC. This sequence encodes CASRRQGSYEQYF.

As for this clone: Other nucleotide sequences in the sample specify the same CDR3. For the CDR3, the DNA is TGCAGCGTTGAGGTGGGGGGATATGGCTACACCTTC. Protein: CSVEVGGYGYTF. The chain recombines TRBV29-1 with TRBJ1-2; TRBD1 is a possible D gene (5 bases). CDR1 and CDR2 (germline): SQVTM, ANQGSEA. The ends were cut back, 3 bases at V and 5 bases at J, with 10 bases in the middle. The CDR3 length is 12 residues. Supplemented by reference TRBV29-1 and TRBJ1-2, the full variable domain reads SAVISQKPSRDICQRGTSLTIQCQVDSQVTMMFWYRQQPGQSLTLIATANQGSEATYESGFVIDKFPISRPNLTFSTLTVSNMSPEDSSIYLCSVEVGGYGYTFGSGTRLTVV.

This sequence joins TRBV5-1 and TRBJ2-3; D remains ambiguous. The CDR3 extends over 13 amino acids. Germline assignment: CDR1 SGHRS and CDR2 YFSETQ. V was clipped by 7 bases and J by 6 bases, with 15 bases between them. CDR3 loop: CASANLAVDTQYF. For the CDR3, the DNA is TGCGCCAGCGCAAACTTAGCAGTGGATACGCAGTATTTT.

CDR3 nucleotides: TGTGCCAGCACCCCCGGCGGTTTCTTT. Its translation: CASTPGGFF. The rearrangement links TRBV7-9 to TRBJ1-1; D unclear. V was cut by 7 bases and J by 13 bases, with 10 bases left in between. The CDR3 has 9 residues. Germline loops: CDR1 SEHNR, CDR2 FQNEAQ (reference sequence).

This clone was detected only once. The CDR3 loop reads CAISVAGGTEAFF. CDR3 nucleotides: TGTGCCATCAGTGTTGCAGGGGGAACTGAAGCTTTCTTT. V and J are TRBV10-3 and TRBJ1-1, with TRBD1 matching over 7 bases. Germline CDR1 ENHRY, CDR2 SYGVKD. The CDR3 loop spans 13 amino acids. The V and J ends lost 4 bases and 5 bases, in that order; junction bases with no gene match: 4.

This chain connects TRBV6-4 to TRBJ2-1; 9 nucleotides line up with TRBD1. CDR3 size: 15 residues. Trimming removed 8 bases from V and 1 base from J; junction bases left unmatched: 6. Germline-derived CDR1 and CDR2 are MRHNA and SNTAGT. CDR3 sequence (DNA): TGTGCCAGCTCCCCCGGGACAGGGTCCTACAATGAGCAGTTCTTC. Its translation is CASSPGTGSYNEQFF.

This clone was seen more than once but under ten times. The V call is TRBV10-2, the J call TRBJ1-2; D perhaps matches TRBD1 (6 bases). Germline loops: CDR1 WSHSY, CDR2 SAAADI. The CDR3 extends over 14 amino acids. V lost 0 bases and J lost 3, with 8 bases in between. The CDR3 reads CASSESQGYYGYTF. CDR3 sequence (DNA): TGCGCCAGCAGTGAGTCGCAGGGGTACTATGGCTACACCTTC.

The chain employs TRBV5-6 and TRBJ2-7; maybe TRBD1 (6 bases). The CDR3 runs to 14 residues. Looked up from germline, CDR1 is SGHDT and CDR2 is YYEEEE. The V end lost 0 bases, the J end lost 3 bases, and 10 bases lay between the germline ends. CDR3 DNA sequence: TGTGCCAGCAGCTTGGGCTCAGGGGTCTACGAGCAGTACTTC. This encodes CASSLGSGVYEQYF.

The rearrangement uses TRBV5-1 and TRBJ2-2, with TRBD1 matching over 10 bases. Germline CDR1 is SGHRS and CDR2 is YFSETQ. Trimming took 3 bases from V and 4 from J; bases not matched to a gene: 3. The CDR3 loop spans 15 amino acids. CDR3 sequence: CASSSGQGITGELFF. The CDR3 bases are TGCGCCAGCAGCTCGGGACAGGGGATCACCGGGGAGCTGTTTTTT. Variable domain in full (rest from reference TRBV5-1 and TRBJ2-2): KAGVTQTPRYLIKTRGQQVTLSCSPISGHRSVSWYQQTPGQGLQFLFEYFSETQRNKGNFPGRFSGRQFSNSRSEMNVSTLELGDSALYLCASSSGQGITGELFFGEGSRLTVL.